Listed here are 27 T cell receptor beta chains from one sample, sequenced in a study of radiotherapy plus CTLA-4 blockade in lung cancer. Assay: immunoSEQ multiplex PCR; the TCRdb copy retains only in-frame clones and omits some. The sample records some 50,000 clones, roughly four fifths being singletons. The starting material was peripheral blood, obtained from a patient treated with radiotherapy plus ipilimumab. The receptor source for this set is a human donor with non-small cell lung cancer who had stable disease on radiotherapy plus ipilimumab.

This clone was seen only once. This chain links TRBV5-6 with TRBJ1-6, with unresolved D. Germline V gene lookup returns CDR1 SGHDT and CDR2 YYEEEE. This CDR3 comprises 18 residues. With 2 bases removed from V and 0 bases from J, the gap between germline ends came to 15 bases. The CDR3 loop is CASSFGRGASSYNSPLHF. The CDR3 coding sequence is TGTGCCAGCAGCTTTGGTCGGGGAGCGAGCTCCTATAATTCACCCCTCCACTTT.

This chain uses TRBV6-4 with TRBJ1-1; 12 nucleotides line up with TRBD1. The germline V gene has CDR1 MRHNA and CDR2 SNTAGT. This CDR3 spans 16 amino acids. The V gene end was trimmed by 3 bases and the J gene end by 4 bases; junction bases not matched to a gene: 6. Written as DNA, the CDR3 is TGTGCCAGCAGTGAGGGACAGGGGGCGCAGAGCACTGAAGCTTTCTTT. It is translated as CASSEGQGAQSTEAFF.

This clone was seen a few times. The CDR3 sequence: CSVELGGVQFF. The CDR3 region has the DNA TGCAGCGTTGAGTTGGGGGGGGTGCAGTTCTTC. The gene calls are TRBV29-1 and TRBJ2-1; TRBD2 agrees at 7 bases. CDR1 and CDR2 from the germline V gene are SQVTM and ANQGSEA. V was clipped by 3 bases and J by 12 bases; unmatched bases: 5. The CDR3 sequence is 11 residues long.

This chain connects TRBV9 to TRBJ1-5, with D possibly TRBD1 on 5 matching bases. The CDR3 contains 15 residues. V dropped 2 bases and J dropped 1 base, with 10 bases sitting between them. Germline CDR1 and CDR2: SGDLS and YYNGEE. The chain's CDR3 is CASSVGVMSNQPQHF. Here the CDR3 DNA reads TGTGCCAGCAGCGTGGGGGTAATGAGCAATCAGCCCCAGCATTTT.

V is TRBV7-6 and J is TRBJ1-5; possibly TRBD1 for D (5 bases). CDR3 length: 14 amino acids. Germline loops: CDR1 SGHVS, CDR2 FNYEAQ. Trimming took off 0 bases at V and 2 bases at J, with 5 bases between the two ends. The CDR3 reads CASSLAGGNQPQHF. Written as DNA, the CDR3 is TGTGCCAGCAGCTTAGCGGGGGGCAATCAGCCCCAGCATTTT.

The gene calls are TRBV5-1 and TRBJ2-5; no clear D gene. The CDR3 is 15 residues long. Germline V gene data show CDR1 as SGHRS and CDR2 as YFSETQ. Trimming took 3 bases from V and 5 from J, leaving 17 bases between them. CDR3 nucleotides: TGCGCCAGCAGCTCTCTCGGTGCAGTCCGGGAGACCCAGTACTTC. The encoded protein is CASSSLGAVRETQYF.

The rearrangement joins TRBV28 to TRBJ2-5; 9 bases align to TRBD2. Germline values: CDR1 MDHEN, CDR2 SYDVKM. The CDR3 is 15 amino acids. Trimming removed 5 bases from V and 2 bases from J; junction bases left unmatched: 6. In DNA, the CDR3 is TGTGCCAGCAGTGGGCGGGGGGGATTACAAGAGACCCAGTACTTC. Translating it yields CASSGRGGLQETQYF.

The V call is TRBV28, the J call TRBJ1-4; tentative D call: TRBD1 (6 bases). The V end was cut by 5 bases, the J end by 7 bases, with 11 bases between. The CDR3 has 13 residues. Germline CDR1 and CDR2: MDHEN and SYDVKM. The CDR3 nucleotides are TGTGCCAGCAGTGGGACACCGGGTGAAAAACTGTTTTTT. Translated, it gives CASSGTPGEKLFF. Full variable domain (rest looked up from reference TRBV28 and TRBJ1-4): DVKVTQSSRYLVKRTGEKVFLECVQDMDHENMFWYRQDPGLGLRLIYFSYDVKMKEKGDIPEGYSVSREKKERFSLILESASTNQTSMYLCASSGTPGEKLFFGSGTQLSVL.

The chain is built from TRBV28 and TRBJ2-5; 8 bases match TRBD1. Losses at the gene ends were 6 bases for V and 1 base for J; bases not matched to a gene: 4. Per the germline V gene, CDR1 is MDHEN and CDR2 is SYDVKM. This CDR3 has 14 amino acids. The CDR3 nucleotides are TGTGCCAGCAGCCCGACAGGGGTCCAAGAGACCCAGTACTTC. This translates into CASSPTGVQETQYF.

Here the CDR3 DNA reads TGTGCCATCAGTGCACTAGCGGGGGGGCAGGGCACCGGGGAGCTGTTTTTT. Its protein product is CAISALAGGQGTGELFF. V is TRBV10-3 and J is TRBJ2-2, with 13 positions matching TRBD2. The V and J ends lost 4 bases and 4 bases, in that order; junction bases with no gene match: 6. Germline CDR1 ENHRY, CDR2 SYGVKD. The CDR3 contains 17 residues.

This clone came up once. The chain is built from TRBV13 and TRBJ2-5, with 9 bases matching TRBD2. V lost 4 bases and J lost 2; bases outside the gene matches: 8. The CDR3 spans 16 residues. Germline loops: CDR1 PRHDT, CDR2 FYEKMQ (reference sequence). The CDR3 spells CASSWYRLAVQETQYF. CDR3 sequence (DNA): TGTGCCAGCAGCTGGTATCGACTAGCGGTACAAGAGACCCAGTACTTC.

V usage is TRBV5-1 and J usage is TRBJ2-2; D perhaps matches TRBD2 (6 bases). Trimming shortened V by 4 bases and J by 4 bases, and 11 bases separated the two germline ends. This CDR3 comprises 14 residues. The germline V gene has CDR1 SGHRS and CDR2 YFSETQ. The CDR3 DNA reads TGCGCCAGCAGCGGAGGGTCTCTCACCGGGGAGCTGTTTTTT. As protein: CASSGGSLTGELFF.

The chain's CDR3 is CASSLDPAKVEAGELFF. The CDR3 region has the DNA TGTGCCAGCAGCTTAGATCCTGCGAAGGTAGAGGCCGGGGAGCTGTTTTTT. The chain uses TRBV7-2 and TRBJ2-2; no clear D. Trimming took 1 base from V and 6 from J, leaving 18 bases between them. The CDR3 is 17 amino acids. Germline V gives CDR1 SGHTA, CDR2 FQGNSA.

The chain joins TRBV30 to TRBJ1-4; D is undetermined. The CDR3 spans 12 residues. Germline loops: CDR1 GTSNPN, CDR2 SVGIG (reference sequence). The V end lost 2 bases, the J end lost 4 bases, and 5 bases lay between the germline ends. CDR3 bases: TGTGCCTGGAGTCCCAATAATGAAAAACTGTTTTTT. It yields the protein CAWSPNNEKLFF.

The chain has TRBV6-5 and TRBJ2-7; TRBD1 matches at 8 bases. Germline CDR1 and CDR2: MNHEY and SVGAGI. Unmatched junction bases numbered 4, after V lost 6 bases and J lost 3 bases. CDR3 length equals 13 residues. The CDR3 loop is CASRTGQGYEQYV. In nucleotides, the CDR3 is TGTGCCAGCAGAACCGGACAGGGCTACGAGCAGTACGTC.

For the CDR3, the DNA is TGTGCCAGCACGCAGGGGCATAGCAATCAGCCCCAGCATTTT. This encodes CASTQGHSNQPQHF. The gene calls are TRBV21-1 and TRBJ1-5; the table's D call, TRBD1, has no DNA check behind it. TRBV21-1 is termed a pseudogene. The CDR3 consists of 14 residues.

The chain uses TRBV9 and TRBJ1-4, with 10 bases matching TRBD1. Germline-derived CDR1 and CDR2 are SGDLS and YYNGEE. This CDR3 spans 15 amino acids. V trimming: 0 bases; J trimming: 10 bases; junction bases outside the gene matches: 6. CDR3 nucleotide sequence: TGTGCCAGCAGCGTAGCTGGGACAGGGGACGGAAAACTGTTTTTT. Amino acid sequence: CASSVAGTGDGKLFF.

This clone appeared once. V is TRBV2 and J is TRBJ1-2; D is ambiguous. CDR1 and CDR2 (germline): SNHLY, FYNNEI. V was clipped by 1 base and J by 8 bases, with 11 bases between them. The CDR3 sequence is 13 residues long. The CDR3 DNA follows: TGTGCCAGCAGTGAAGACAGACGGCAGGGCTACACCTTC. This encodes CASSEDRRQGYTF.

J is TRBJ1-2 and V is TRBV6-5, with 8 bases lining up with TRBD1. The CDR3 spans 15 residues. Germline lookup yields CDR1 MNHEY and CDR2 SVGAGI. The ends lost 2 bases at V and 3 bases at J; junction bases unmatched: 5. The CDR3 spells CASSYEQGEDYGYTF. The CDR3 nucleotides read TGTGCCAGCAGTTACGAACAGGGGGAAGACTATGGCTACACCTTC.

In DNA, the CDR3 is TGTGCCAGCAGTAAACTAAGACAGGGGGACCCCCTCCACTTT. Translated, it gives CASSKLRQGDPLHF. The chain recombines TRBV27 with TRBJ1-6; TRBD1 matches at 9 bases. CDR1 MNHEY and CDR2 SMNVEV come from the germline V gene (reference sequence). This CDR3 spans 14 amino acids. The junction had 9 bases not matched to a gene; V was cut back by 5 bases and J by 13 bases.

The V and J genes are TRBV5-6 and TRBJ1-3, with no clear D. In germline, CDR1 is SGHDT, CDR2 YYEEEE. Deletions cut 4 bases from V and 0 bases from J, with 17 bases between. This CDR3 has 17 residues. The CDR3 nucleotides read TGTGCCAGCAGCCCACCGGACCGGCTACTCTCTGGAAACACCATATATTTT. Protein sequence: CASSPPDRLLSGNTIYF.

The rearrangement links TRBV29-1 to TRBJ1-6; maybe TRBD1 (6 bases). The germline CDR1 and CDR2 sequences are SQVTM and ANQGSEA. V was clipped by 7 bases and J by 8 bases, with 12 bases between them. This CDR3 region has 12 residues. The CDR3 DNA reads TGCAGCGCAGGGGACATAGATTCACCCCTCCACTTT. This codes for CSAGDIDSPLHF. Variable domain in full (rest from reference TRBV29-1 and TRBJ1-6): SAVISQKPSRDICQRGTSLTIQCQVDSQVTMMFWYRQQPGQSLTLIATANQGSEATYESGFVIDKFPISRPNLTFSTLTVSNMSPEDSSIYLCSAGDIDSPLHFGNGTRLTVT.

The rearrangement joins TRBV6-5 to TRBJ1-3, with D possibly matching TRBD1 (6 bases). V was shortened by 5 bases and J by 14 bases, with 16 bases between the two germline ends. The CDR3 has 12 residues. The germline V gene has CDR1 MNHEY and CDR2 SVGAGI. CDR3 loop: CASSEGGTDVYF. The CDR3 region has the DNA TGTGCCAGCAGTGAAGGGGGGACCGACGTATATTTT.

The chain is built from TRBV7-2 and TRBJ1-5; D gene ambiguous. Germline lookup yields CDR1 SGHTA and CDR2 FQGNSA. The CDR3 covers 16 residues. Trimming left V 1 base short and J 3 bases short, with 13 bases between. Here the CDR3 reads CASSLGSGGNNQPQHF. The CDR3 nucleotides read TGTGCCAGCAGCTTAGGGTCCGGAGGTAACAATCAGCCCCAGCATTTT.

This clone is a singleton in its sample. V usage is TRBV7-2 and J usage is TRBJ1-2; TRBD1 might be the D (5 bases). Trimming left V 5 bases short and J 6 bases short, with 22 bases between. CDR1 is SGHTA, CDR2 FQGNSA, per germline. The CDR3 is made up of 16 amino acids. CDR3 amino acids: CASSPDLGAEGDGYTF. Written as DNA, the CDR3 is TGTGCCAGCAGCCCCGACCTTGGGGCAGAAGGCGATGGCTACACCTTC.

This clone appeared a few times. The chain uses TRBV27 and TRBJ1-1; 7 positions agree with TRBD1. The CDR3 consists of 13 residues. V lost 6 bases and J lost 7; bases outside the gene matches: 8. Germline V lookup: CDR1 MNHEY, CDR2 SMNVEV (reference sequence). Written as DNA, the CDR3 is TGTGCCAGCAGAGCCGGGACAGACGTTGAAGCTTTCTTT. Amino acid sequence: CASRAGTDVEAFF.

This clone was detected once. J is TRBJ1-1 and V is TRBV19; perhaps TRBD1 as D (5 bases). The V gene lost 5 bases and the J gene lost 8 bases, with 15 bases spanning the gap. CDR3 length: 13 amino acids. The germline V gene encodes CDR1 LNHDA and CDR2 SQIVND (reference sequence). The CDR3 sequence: CASSLLDNLEAFF. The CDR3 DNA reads TGTGCCAGTAGTTTATTGGACAACCTGGAAGCTTTCTTT.